This TCR beta chain was sequenced for a study of response to subunit inactivated influenza vaccine. TCRdb re-analysed the RT-PCR reads in MiXCR, keeping a single row per CDR3 protein. The data contain a few hundred thousand distinct CDR3 sequences, 21% of them singletons. Study observations and caveats: The authors suggested that every seasonal influenza vaccination recruits few new T cells.

This clonotype was seen just once. The antigen is undetermined. The sequenced sample was PBMCs from blood, obtained roughly 20 months after vaccination. The sequence came from a man in his fifties or sixties who received an inactivated influenza vaccine.

In nucleotides, the CDR3 is TGTGCCAGCAGCTTTCGACAGGGAAACTACGAGCAGTACTTC. Its translation is CASSFRQGNYEQYF. The chain combines TRBV7-2 with TRBJ2-7; 7 nucleotides agree with TRBD1. CDR1 SGHTA and CDR2 FQGNSA come from the germline V gene. There are 14 residues in the CDR3. Trimming at V came to 3 bases and at J to 3 bases, leaving 5 bases not matched to a gene.